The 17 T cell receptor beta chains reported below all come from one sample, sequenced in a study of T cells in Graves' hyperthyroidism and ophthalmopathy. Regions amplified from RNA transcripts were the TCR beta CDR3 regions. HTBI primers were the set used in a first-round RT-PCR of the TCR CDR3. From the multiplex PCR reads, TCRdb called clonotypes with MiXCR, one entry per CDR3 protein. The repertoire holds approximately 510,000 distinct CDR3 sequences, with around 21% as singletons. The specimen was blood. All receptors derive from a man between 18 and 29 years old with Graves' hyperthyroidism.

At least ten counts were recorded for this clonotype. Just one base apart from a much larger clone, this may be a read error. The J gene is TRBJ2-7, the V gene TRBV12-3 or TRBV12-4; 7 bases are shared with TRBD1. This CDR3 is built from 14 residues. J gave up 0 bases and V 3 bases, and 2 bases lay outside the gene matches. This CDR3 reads CASSLTGLSYEQYF. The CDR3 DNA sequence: TGTGCCAGCAGTTTGACAGGGCTCTCCTACGAGCAGTACTTC.

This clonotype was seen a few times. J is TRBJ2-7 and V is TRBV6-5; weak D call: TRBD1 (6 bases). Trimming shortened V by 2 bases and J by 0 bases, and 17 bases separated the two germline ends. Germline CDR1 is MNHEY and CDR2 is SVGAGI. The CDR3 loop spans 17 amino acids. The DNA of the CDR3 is TGTGCCAGCAGTTACCTTTTCGGGACATCGGGCTCCTACGAGCAGTACTTC. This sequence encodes CASSYLFGTSGSYEQYF.

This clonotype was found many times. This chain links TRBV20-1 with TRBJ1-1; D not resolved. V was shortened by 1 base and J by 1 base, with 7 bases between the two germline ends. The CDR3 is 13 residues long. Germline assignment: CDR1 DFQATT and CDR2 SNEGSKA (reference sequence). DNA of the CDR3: TGCAGTGCTAGAGCGGCAGGGAACACTGAAGCTTTCTTT. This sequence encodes CSARAAGNTEAFF.

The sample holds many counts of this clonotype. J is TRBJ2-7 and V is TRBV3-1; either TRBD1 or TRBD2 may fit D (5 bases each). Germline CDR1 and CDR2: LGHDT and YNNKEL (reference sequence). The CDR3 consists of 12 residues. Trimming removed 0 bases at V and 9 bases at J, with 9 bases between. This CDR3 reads CASSQDTRGQYF. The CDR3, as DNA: TGTGCCAGCAGCCAAGATACGAGGGGGCAGTACTTC.

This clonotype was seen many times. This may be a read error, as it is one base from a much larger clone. Here the CDR3 reads CACSPRVLANYGYTF. The CDR3 nucleotides read TGTGCCTGCAGTCCCAGGGTTTTAGCTAACTATGGCTACACCTTC. The chain couples TRBV28 to TRBJ1-2; tentative D call: TRBD1 (5 bases). CDR3 length: 15 residues. Per the germline V gene, CDR1 is MDHEN and CDR2 is SYDVKM.

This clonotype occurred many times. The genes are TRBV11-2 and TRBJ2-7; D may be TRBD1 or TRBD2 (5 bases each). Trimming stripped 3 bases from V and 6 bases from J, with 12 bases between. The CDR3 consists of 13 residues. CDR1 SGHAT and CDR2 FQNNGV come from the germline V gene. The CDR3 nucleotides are TGTGCCAGCAGCTTTAGCAGGGCGGGCGAGCAGTACTTC. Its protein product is CASSFSRAGEQYF.

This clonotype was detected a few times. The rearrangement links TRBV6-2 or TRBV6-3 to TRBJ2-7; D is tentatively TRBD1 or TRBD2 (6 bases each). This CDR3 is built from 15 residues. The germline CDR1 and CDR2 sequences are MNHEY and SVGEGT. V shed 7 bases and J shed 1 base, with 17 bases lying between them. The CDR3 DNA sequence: TGTGCCAGCACTCCCGGGGGCGGTTTATCCTACGAGCAGTACTTC. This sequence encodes CASTPGGGLSYEQYF.

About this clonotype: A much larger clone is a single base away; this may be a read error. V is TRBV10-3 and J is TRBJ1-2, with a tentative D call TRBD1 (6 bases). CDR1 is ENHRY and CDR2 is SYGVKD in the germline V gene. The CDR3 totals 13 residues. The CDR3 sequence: CVIWTGASHGYTF. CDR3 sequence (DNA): TGTGTCATCTGGACGGGGGCGTCCCATGGCTACACCTTC.

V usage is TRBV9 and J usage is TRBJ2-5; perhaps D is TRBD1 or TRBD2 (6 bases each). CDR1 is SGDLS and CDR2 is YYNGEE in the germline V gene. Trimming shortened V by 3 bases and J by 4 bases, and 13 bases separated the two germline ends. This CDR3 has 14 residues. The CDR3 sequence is CASSAEGGVETQYF. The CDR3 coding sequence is TGTGCCAGCAGCGCCGAGGGGGGCGTAGAGACCCAGTACTTC.

In DNA, the CDR3 is TGTGCCAGCAGCCCGGGGACTCCGGTGAGGGAGCAGTACTTC. It codes for CASSPGTPVREQYF. The rearrangement joins TRBV7-2 to TRBJ2-7; D perhaps matches TRBD2 (6 bases). V shed 5 bases and J shed 7 bases, with 18 bases lying between them. Germline V lookup: CDR1 SGHTA, CDR2 FQGNSA. The CDR3 loop spans 14 amino acids.

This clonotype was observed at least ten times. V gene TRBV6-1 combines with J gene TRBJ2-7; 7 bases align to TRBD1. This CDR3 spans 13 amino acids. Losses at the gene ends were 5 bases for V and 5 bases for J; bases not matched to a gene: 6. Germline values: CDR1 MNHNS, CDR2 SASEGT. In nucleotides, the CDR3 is TGTGCCAGCAGTCTTCTTCAGGGGGACGAGCAGTACTTC. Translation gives CASSLLQGDEQYF.

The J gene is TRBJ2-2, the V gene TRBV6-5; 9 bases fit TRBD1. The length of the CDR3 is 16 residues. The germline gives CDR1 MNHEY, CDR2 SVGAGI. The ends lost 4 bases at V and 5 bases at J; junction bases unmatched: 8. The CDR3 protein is CASSSQTGGRTGELFF. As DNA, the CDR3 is TGTGCCAGCAGTTCCCAGACAGGGGGGAGGACCGGGGAGCTGTTTTTT.

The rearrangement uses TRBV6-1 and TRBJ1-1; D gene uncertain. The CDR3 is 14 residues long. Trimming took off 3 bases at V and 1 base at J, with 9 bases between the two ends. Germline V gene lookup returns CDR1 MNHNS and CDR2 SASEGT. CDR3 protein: CASSDKRRNTEAFF. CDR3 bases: TGTGCCAGCAGTGATAAACGAAGGAACACTGAAGCTTTCTTT.

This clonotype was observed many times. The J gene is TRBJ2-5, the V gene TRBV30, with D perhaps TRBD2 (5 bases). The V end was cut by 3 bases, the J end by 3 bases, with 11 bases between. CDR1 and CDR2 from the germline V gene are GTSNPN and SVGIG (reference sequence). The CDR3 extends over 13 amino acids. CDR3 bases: TGTGCCTGGAGGCAGGACTTCGAAGAGACCCAGTACTTC. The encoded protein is CAWRQDFEETQYF.

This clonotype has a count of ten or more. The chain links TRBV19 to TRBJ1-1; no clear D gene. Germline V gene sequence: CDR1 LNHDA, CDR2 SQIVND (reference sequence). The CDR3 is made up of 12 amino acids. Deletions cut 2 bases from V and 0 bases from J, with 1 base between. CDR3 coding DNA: TGTGCCAGTAGTATATTGAACACTGAAGCTTTCTTT. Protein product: CASSILNTEAFF.

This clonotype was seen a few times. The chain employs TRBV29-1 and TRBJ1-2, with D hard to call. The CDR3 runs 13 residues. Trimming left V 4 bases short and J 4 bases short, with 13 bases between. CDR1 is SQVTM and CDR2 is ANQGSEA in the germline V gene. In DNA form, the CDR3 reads TGCAGCGTTGGGGGTCTCCAGATCTATGGCTACACCTTC. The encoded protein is CSVGGLQIYGYTF.

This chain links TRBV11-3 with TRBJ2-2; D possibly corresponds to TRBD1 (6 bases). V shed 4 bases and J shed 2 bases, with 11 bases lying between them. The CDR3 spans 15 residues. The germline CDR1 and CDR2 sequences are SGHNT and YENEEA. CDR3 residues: CASSSRDTNTGELFF. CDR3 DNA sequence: TGTGCCAGCAGCTCCCGGGACACTAACACCGGGGAGCTGTTTTTT.